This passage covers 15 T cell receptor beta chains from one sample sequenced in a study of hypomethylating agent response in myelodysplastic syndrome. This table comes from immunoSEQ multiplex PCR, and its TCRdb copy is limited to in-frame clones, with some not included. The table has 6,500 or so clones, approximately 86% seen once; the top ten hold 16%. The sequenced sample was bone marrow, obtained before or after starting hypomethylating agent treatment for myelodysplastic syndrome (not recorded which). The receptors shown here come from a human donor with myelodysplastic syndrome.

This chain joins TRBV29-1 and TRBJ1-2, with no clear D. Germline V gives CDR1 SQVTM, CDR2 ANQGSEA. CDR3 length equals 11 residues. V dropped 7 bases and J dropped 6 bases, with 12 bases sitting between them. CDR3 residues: CSAGLEDGYTF. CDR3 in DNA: TGCAGCGCTGGACTTGAGGATGGCTACACCTTC.

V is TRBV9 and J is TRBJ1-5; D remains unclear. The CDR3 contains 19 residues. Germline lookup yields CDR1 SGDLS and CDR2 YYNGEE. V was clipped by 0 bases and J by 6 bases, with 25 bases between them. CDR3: CASSVAGSSTGLGGQPQHF. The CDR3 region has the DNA TGTGCCAGCAGCGTAGCTGGTAGTAGTACGGGCCTCGGCGGTCAGCCCCAGCATTTT.

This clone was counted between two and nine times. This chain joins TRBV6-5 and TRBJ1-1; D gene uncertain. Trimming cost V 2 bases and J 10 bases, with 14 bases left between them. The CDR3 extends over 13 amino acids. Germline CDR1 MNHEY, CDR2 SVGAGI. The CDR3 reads CASSYHGGLAAFF. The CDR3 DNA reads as TGTGCCAGCAGTTACCACGGAGGGCTCGCAGCTTTCTTT.

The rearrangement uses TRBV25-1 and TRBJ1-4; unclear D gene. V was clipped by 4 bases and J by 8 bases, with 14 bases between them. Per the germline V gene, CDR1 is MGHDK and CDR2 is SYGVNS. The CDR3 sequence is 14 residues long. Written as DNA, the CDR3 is TGTGCCAGCAGTGCTCGGGGTATCAACGAAAAACTGTTTTTT. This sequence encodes CASSARGINEKLFF.

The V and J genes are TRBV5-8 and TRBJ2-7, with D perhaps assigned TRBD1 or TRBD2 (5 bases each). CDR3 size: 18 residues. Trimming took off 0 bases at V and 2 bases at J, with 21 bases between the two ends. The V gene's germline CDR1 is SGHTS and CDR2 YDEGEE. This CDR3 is CASSLGVTGTRSTYEQYV. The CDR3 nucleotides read TGTGCCAGCAGCTTGGGGGTTACCGGGACCCGTAGCACCTACGAGCAGTACGTC.

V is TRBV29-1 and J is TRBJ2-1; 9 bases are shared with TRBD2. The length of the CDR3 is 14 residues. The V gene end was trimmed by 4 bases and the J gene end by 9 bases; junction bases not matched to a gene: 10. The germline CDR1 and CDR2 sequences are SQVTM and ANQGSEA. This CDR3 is CSVVGAGGIREQFF. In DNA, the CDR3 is TGCAGCGTTGTTGGAGCGGGGGGTATACGTGAGCAGTTCTTC.

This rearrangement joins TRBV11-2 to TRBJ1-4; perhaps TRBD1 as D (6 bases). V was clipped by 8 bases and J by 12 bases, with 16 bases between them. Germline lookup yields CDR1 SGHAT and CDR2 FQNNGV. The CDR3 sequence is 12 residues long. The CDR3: CASGTGGAELFF. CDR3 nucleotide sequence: TGTGCCAGCGGGACCGGGGGGGCGGAACTGTTTTTT.

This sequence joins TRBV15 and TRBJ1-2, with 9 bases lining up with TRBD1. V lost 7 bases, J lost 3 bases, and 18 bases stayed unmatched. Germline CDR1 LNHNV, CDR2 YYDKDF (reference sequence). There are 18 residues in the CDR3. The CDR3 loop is CATKGFRTGELSDYGYTF. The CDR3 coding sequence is TGTGCCACCAAGGGTTTTCGGACAGGGGAATTGAGTGACTATGGCTACACCTTC.

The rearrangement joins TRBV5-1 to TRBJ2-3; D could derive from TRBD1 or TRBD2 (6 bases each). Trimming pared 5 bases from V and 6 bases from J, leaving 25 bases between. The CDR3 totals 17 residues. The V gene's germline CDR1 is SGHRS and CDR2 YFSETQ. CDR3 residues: CASRPPTGTPTGDTQYF. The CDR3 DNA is TGCGCCAGCAGACCTCCGACCGGGACTCCAACAGGGGATACGCAGTATTTT.

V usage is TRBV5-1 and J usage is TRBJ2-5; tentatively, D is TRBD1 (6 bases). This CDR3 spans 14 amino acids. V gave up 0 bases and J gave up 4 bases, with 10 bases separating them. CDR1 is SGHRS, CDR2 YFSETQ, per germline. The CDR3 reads CASSLAVGGETQYF. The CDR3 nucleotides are TGCGCCAGCAGCTTGGCCGTAGGGGGAGAGACCCAGTACTTC.

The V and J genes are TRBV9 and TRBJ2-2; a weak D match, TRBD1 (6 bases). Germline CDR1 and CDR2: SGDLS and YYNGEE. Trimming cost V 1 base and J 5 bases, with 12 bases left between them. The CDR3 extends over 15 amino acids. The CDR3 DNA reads TGTGCCAGCAGCGTACGGGCTAGGGGGACCGGGGAGCTGTTTTTT. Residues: CASSVRARGTGELFF.

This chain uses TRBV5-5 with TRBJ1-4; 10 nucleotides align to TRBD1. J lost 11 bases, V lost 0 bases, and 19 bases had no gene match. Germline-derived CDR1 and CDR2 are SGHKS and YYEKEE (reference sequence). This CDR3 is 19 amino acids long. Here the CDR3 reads CASSLESGTGAPRSGKLFF. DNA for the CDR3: TGTGCCAGCAGCTTGGAGAGTGGGACAGGGGCGCCCCGTTCTGGGAAACTGTTTTTT. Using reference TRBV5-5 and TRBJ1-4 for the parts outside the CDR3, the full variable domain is DAGVTQSPTHLIKTRGQQVTLRCSPISGHKSVSWYQQVLGQGPQFIFQYYEKEERGRGNFPDRFSARQFPNYSSELNVNALLLGDSALYLCASSLESGTGAPRSGKLFFGSGTQLSVL.

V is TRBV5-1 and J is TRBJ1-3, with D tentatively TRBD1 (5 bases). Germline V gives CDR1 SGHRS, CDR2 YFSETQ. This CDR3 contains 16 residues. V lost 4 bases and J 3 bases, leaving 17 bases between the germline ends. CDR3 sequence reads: CASSPGDRGLGNTIYF. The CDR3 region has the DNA TGCGCCAGCAGCCCCGGCGATAGGGGCCTTGGAAACACCATATATTTT.

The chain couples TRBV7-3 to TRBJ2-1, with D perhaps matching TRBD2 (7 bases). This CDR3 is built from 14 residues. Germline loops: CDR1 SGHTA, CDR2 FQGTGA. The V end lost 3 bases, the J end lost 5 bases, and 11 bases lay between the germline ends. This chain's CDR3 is CASSLGGANNEQFF. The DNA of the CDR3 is TGTGCCAGCAGCTTGGGGGGGGCCAACAATGAGCAGTTCTTC.

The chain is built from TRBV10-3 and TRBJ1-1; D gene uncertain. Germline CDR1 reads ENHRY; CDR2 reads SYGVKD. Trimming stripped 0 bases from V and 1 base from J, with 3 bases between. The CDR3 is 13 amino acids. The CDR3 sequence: CAISESKNTEAFF. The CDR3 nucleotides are TGTGCCATCAGTGAGTCGAAGAACACTGAAGCTTTCTTT.